This T cell receptor beta chain derives from a study of OX40 agonist ivuxolimab in advanced cancers. Across the study: Each patient was given ivuxolimab into a vein every 2 weeks, at 0.01 to 10 mg/kg. Overall study findings and caveats: Dose levels from 0.1 to 3.0 mg/kg saw CD4+ and CD8+ blood T cells expand clonally by week 6.

Some clones are missing from TCRdb's copy, which holds only in-frame ones; the method was immunoSEQ multiplex PCR. The data hold about 19,000 clones, with 78% observed a single time. Trimming took off 3 bases at V and 4 bases at J, with 3 bases between the two ends. CDR3 length equals 10 residues. The germline V gene has CDR1 SQVTM and CDR2 ANQGSEA. This clone was detected only a few times. No antigen is known for it. Sequenced material: CD4+ or CD8+ T cells sorted from blood, taken in a trial of the OX40 agonist ivuxolimab. The rearrangement uses TRBV29-1 and TRBJ1-1; D is unclear. The source of this sequence is an adult with an advanced solid tumor such as melanoma, head and neck, liver or kidney cancer. The CDR3 loop reads CSVETTEAFF. In DNA, the CDR3 is TGCAGCGTTGAGACCACTGAAGCTTTCTTT.